This T cell receptor (beta chain) was observed in a study of blood T cell repertoires in COVID-19. Study as a whole: The study drew acute and convalescent COVID-19 samples from the United States, Italy and Spain. Sources were T cells, B-cell-depleted T cells, or PBMCs; the material itself was cDNA or gDNA.

Per the original methods: Estimation of nucleated cell counts relied on the amplification of reference gene primers. Sequenced by immunoSEQ multiplex PCR; TCRdb stores in-frame clones only, minus some. Clonal size and the V and J genes are those of that table, whereas D and trimming came from the DNA. This table holds 30,000 to 35,000 clones, around 85% found once. The V and J ends lost 3 bases and 8 bases, in that order; junction bases with no gene match: 5. Germline CDR1 and CDR2: LNHDA and SQIVND (reference sequence). The length of the CDR3 is 14 residues. The chain recombines TRBV19 with TRBJ2-1, with TRBD2 matching over 9 bases. The TCR sequence derives from a human donor with acute or convalescent COVID-19. The donor label of this sample is uncertain. The sample was peripheral blood. In DNA form, the CDR3 reads TGTGCCAGTAGTATGAGGGTAGCGGGAGATGAGCAGTTCTTC. It codes for CASSMRVAGDEQFF.